These 8 T cell receptor beta chains were all obtained from the same sample, sequenced in a study of monozygotic twins with inflammatory bowel disease. For each CDR3 protein, TCRdb gives one entry from its re-call of the 5' RACE reads, without DNA. The repertoire shows a few hundred thousand distinct CDR3 sequences; the top ten hold less than 2.5%. Source material: blood. The receptor source for this set is a human donor with ulcerative colitis or Crohn's disease, or a healthy co-twin of an affected twin (not recorded which).

The V call is TRBV27, the J call TRBJ2-7; TCRdb gives TRBD1 as the D gene, but with no DNA this cannot be confirmed. The V gene's germline CDR1 is MNHEY and CDR2 SMNVEV (reference sequence). This CDR3 is 12 amino acids long. The CDR3 protein is CASSRPGYEQYF.

The chain carries TRBV19 and TRBJ2-3; TCRdb returns TRBD2, unconfirmable since there is no DNA. Germline CDR1 reads LNHDA; CDR2 reads SQIVND (reference sequence). This CDR3 spans 15 amino acids. The CDR3 is CASRDSGRSTDTQYF.

The CDR3 here is CASSPGGRGGPETQYF. The chain links TRBV5-1 to TRBJ2-5; the TCRdb D gene call, TRBD2, has no DNA to confirm it. The CDR3 is 16 residues long. Germline CDR1 is SGHRS and CDR2 is YFSETQ.

The chain uses TRBV7-9 and TRBJ1-1; lacking DNA, the TRBD1 call made by TCRdb goes unchecked. CDR3 length equals 15 residues. Germline V gene data show CDR1 as SEHNR and CDR2 as FQNEAQ (reference sequence). This CDR3 reads CASSSPPGPNTEAFF.

The chain joins TRBV18 to TRBJ1-5. The V gene's germline CDR1 is KGHSH and CDR2 LQKENI. The CDR3 has 15 residues. CDR3 protein: CASSPGSSSVQPQHF.

The chain is built from TRBV15 and TRBJ2-1; TCRdb's assignment of TRBD2 cannot be checked, as there is no DNA. CDR1 LNHNV and CDR2 YYDKDF come from the germline V gene (reference sequence). CDR3 length: 15 residues. CDR3 sequence reads: CATSRVARGGNEQFF.

The chain joins TRBV5-1 to TRBJ1-1. The CDR3 is 13 amino acids. Germline V CDR1 and CDR2: SGHRS, YFSETQ. CDR3 sequence: CASRSPPNTEAFF.

J is TRBJ2-5 and V is TRBV20-1. Germline values: CDR1 DFQATT, CDR2 SNEGSKA (reference sequence). CDR3 length equals 13 residues. CDR3 loop: CSASTVLAETQYF.